These 31 T cell receptor beta chains came from one sample sequenced in a study of T-cell memory formation after mild COVID-19. Each CDR3 protein gets one entry after TCRdb re-called the 5' RACE reads with MiXCR. The sample has 150,000 to 200,000 distinct CDR3 sequences, 11% seen once; the top ten hold approximately 4%. Sample: PBMCs or a T cell subset sorted from them (not recorded which). The receptors derive from a man aged 18 to 35 who had mild COVID-19 (a few samples of this study predate the infection). Cell type and time point are not known.

In its sample, this clonotype was seen a few times. CDR3 DNA: TGTGCCAGCAGCTTGCAAGCCGGGACAGGCGAAGAGACCCAGTACTTC. Protein: CASSLQAGTGEETQYF. This chain joins TRBV5-6 and TRBJ2-5; 8 positions agree with TRBD1. The CDR3 is 16 amino acids. Germline V gives CDR1 SGHDT, CDR2 YYEEEE. V trimming: 1 base; J trimming: 3 bases; junction bases outside the gene matches: 8.

The rearrangement uses TRBV7-2 and TRBJ2-2; D possibly corresponds to TRBD2 (5 bases). Trimming shortened V by 2 bases and J by 3 bases, and 16 bases separated the two germline ends. The CDR3 is made up of 17 amino acids. Germline values: CDR1 SGHTA, CDR2 FQGNSA. The CDR3 sequence: CASSLSRSARYTGELFF. CDR3 DNA sequence: TGTGCCAGCAGCTTATCTCGTAGCGCTAGGTACACCGGGGAGCTGTTTTTT. The complete variable domain, with remaining parts taken from reference TRBV7-2 and TRBJ2-2, reads GAGVSQSPSNKVTEKGKDVELRCDPISGHTALYWYRQSLGQGLEFLIYFQGNSAPDKSGLPSDRFSAERTGGSVSTLTIQRTQQEDSAVYLCASSLSRSARYTGELFFGEGSRLTVL.

This clonotype came up a few times. CDR3 sequence reads: CASSRRPSSYEQYF. CDR3 coding DNA: TGTGCCAGCAGCCGGAGACCCAGCTCCTACGAGCAGTACTTC. This chain links TRBV7-2 with TRBJ2-7, with D unclear. The germline V and J ends were trimmed by 5 bases and 0 bases, with 11 bases remaining between them. The CDR3 sequence is 14 residues long. Germline V gene sequence: CDR1 SGHTA, CDR2 FQGNSA.

The chain uses TRBV27 and TRBJ2-3; TRBD2 agrees at 9 bases. The junction had 6 bases not matched to a gene; V was cut back by 2 bases and J by 3 bases. CDR3 length: 16 residues. Germline V gene sequence: CDR1 MNHEY, CDR2 SMNVEV (reference sequence). DNA for the CDR3: TGTGCCAGCAGTTTAGGTGCGGGGGGGCATACAGATACGCAGTATTTT. It yields the protein CASSLGAGGHTDTQYF.

In its sample, this clonotype was seen a few times. The V and J genes are TRBV5-1 and TRBJ1-1; D is possibly TRBD1 (5 bases). V was clipped by 1 base and J by 3 bases, with 13 bases between them. CDR3 length equals 15 residues. Germline CDR1 reads SGHRS; CDR2 reads YFSETQ. The CDR3 is CASSLYGARDTEAFF. CDR3 nucleotide sequence: TGCGCCAGCAGCTTGTATGGGGCGCGGGACACTGAAGCTTTCTTT.

This clonotype occurred many times. V and J are TRBV20-1 and TRBJ2-7; 8 bases are shared with TRBD2. CDR1 is DFQATT, CDR2 SNEGSKA, per germline (reference sequence). The J segment lost 8 bases and the V segment lost 6 bases, leaving 9 bases of the junction unmatched. The CDR3 is 12 amino acids. The CDR3 region is CSATGGQDQQYV. CDR3 DNA sequence: TGCAGTGCGACGGGGGGGCAGGATCAGCAGTACGTC.

In its sample, this clonotype was seen many times. The gene calls are TRBV18 and TRBJ2-1; 8 bases align to TRBD1. This CDR3 has 14 residues. From germline, CDR1 is KGHSH and CDR2 LQKENI. V trimming: 5 bases; J trimming: 7 bases; junction bases outside the gene matches: 7. CDR3 sequence: CASSSRQGINEQFF. CDR3 DNA: TGTGCCAGCTCATCAAGACAGGGGATTAATGAGCAGTTCTTC.

In this sample, this clonotype turned up a few times. The chain employs TRBV10-2 and TRBJ2-1, with TRBD2 matching over 13 bases. This CDR3 is built from 14 residues. Looked up from germline, CDR1 is WSHSY and CDR2 is SAAADI. Trimming removed 6 bases from V and 9 bases from J; junction bases left unmatched: 5. The CDR3 protein is CASSLGLAGVEQFF. The CDR3, as DNA: TGCGCCAGCAGCTTAGGACTAGCGGGGGTTGAGCAGTTCTTC.

At least ten counts were recorded for this clonotype. This rearrangement joins TRBV29-1 to TRBJ2-6; 8 bases align to TRBD1. Germline trimming cut 7 bases from V and 0 bases from J; bases unmatched to any gene: 11. The CDR3 is made up of 17 amino acids. Germline lookup yields CDR1 SQVTM and CDR2 ANQGSEA. The CDR3 here is CSAIPGGRSSGANVLTF. As DNA, the CDR3 is TGCAGCGCCATACCAGGGGGCAGAAGCTCTGGGGCCAACGTCCTGACTTTC.

CDR3 sequence reads: CASSSTMGHGAGINIQYF. As DNA, the CDR3 is TGTGCCAGCAGCTCAACTATGGGCCACGGAGCGGGTATAAACATTCAGTACTTC. The gene calls are TRBV7-9 and TRBJ2-4; weak D call: TRBD2 (6 bases). V shed 4 bases and J shed 6 bases, with 25 bases lying between them. Germline lookup yields CDR1 SEHNR and CDR2 FQNEAQ (reference sequence). The CDR3 totals 18 residues.

CDR3 loop: CASSPSVGIADTQYF. DNA of the CDR3: TGTGCCAGCAGCCCCTCGGTGGGGATAGCAGATACGCAGTATTTT. V usage is TRBV7-9 and J usage is TRBJ2-3, with D unclear. CDR1 is SEHNR and CDR2 is FQNEAQ in the germline V gene (reference sequence). Trimming stripped 5 bases from V and 4 bases from J, with 16 bases between. The CDR3 loop spans 15 amino acids.

This clonotype was counted at least ten times. This chain links TRBV5-1 with TRBJ1-2; D not certain. Germline V CDR1 and CDR2: SGHRS, YFSETQ. There are 14 residues in the CDR3. The ends were cut back, 0 bases at V and 0 bases at J, with 6 bases in the middle. The CDR3 nucleotides read TGCGCCAGCAGCTTGGAATCCACTAACTATGGCTACACCTTC. The encoded protein is CASSLESTNYGYTF.

This clonotype was observed a few times. CDR3 loop: CASSPSGAPSYNEQFF. The CDR3 coding sequence is TGTGCCAGCAGTCCCTCGGGGGCCCCCAGCTACAATGAGCAGTTCTTC. The V call is TRBV6-2 or TRBV6-3, the J call TRBJ2-1, with D possibly being TRBD1 or TRBD2 (6 bases each). Germline assignment: CDR1 MNHEY and CDR2 SVGEGT. Deletions cut 5 bases from V and 3 bases from J, with 17 bases between. The CDR3 is 16 residues long.

CDR3 sequence (DNA): TGTGCCAGCTCACCACCGGCGGGGAGACGCGACATTCAGTACTTC. Residues: CASSPPAGRRDIQYF. The chain employs TRBV18 and TRBJ2-4, with D perhaps TRBD2 (6 bases). Trimming left V 0 bases short and J 8 bases short, with 14 bases between. Looked up from germline, CDR1 is KGHSH and CDR2 is LQKENI. This CDR3 comprises 15 residues.

V gene TRBV7-2 combines with J gene TRBJ2-1; 9 positions agree with TRBD1. CDR3 size: 15 residues. Losses at the gene ends were 3 bases for V and 7 bases for J; bases not matched to a gene: 7. Germline CDR1 is SGHTA and CDR2 is FQGNSA. The CDR3 here is CASSFSGTGKNEQFF. As DNA, the CDR3 is TGTGCCAGCAGCTTTAGTGGGACAGGGAAAAATGAGCAGTTCTTC. The whole variable domain, remainder taken from reference TRBV7-2 and TRBJ2-1, is GAGVSQSPSNKVTEKGKDVELRCDPISGHTALYWYRQSLGQGLEFLIYFQGNSAPDKSGLPSDRFSAERTGGSVSTLTIQRTQQEDSAVYLCASSFSGTGKNEQFFGPGTRLTVL.

A few counts support this clonotype. The V and J genes are TRBV4-3 and TRBJ1-5; no firm D call. From germline, CDR1 is LGHNA and CDR2 YSLEER. V lost 0 bases, J lost 5 bases, and 17 bases lay in between. This CDR3 is 17 amino acids long. The CDR3 here is CASSQEAHRTRDQPQHF. The DNA for the CDR3 is TGCGCCAGCAGCCAAGAAGCTCATCGGACCCGGGATCAGCCCCAGCATTTT.

This chain uses TRBV15 with TRBJ2-5; 11 nucleotides line up with TRBD2. This CDR3 spans 18 amino acids. V lost 0 bases and J lost 2; bases outside the gene matches: 8. CDR1 and CDR2 (germline): LNHNV, YYDKDF (reference sequence). CDR3 nucleotide sequence: TGTGCCACCAGCAGAGATCCTCCCCGACTAGCGGGGCAAGAGACCCAGTACTTC. It specifies CATSRDPPRLAGQETQYF.

The J gene is TRBJ2-3, the V gene TRBV7-2; D unresolved. There are 16 residues in the CDR3. Trimming removed 1 base from V and 2 bases from J, with 13 bases in between. Germline V lookup: CDR1 SGHTA, CDR2 FQGNSA. CDR3 amino acids: CASSLVSGPDTDTQYF. CDR3 DNA: TGTGCCAGCAGCTTAGTATCCGGCCCAGACACAGATACGCAGTATTTT.

This clonotype has at least ten counts. The chain carries TRBV15 and TRBJ1-6; perhaps TRBD1 as D (5 bases). The CDR3 extends over 16 amino acids. Trimming left V 7 bases short and J 0 bases short, with 13 bases between. The germline CDR1 and CDR2 sequences are LNHNV and YYDKDF (reference sequence). Written as DNA, the CDR3 is TGTGCCACCAAAGCGAGACAGAGCTCCTATAATTCACCCCTCCACTTT. This codes for CATKARQSSYNSPLHF.

In its sample, this clonotype was seen many times. The V and J genes are TRBV7-2 and TRBJ2-1; D unresolved. V was pared by 0 bases and J by 5 bases, with 5 bases between. Germline values: CDR1 SGHTA, CDR2 FQGNSA. This CDR3 comprises 13 residues. This chain's CDR3 is CASSLAGNNEQFF. In DNA form, the CDR3 reads TGTGCCAGCAGCTTAGCAGGGAACAATGAGCAGTTCTTC. Filled out from reference TRBV7-2 and TRBJ2-1, the complete variable domain reads GAGVSQSPSNKVTEKGKDVELRCDPISGHTALYWYRQSLGQGLEFLIYFQGNSAPDKSGLPSDRFSAERTGGSVSTLTIQRTQQEDSAVYLCASSLAGNNEQFFGPGTRLTVL.

In this sample, this clonotype turned up many times. Here the CDR3 DNA reads TGTGCCAGCAGCGTATACGGGGAAATATTTGAAGCTTTCTTT. It is translated as CASSVYGEIFEAFF. The chain has TRBV11-2 and TRBJ1-1; D call uncertain. V lost 5 bases, J lost 7 bases, and 17 bases lay in between. CDR1 SGHAT and CDR2 FQNNGV come from the germline V gene. The CDR3 is 14 residues long.

This clonotype was found many times. This chain links TRBV5-1 with TRBJ2-2; perhaps TRBD2 as D (6 bases). The CDR3 extends over 14 amino acids. Between the trimmed V and J ends, which lost 3 bases and 0 bases, there was a span of 6 bases. Germline V lookup: CDR1 SGHRS, CDR2 YFSETQ. The CDR3 region has the DNA TGCGCCAGCAGCTGGGAGGCGAACACCGGGGAGCTGTTTTTT. Its protein is CASSWEANTGELFF. Based on the CDR3 plus reference TRBV5-1 and TRBJ2-2, the full variable domain is KAGVTQTPRYLIKTRGQQVTLSCSPISGHRSVSWYQQTPGQGLQFLFEYFSETQRNKGNFPGRFSGRQFSNSRSEMNVSTLELGDSALYLCASSWEANTGELFFGEGSRLTVL.

This chain's CDR3 is CASSPLAGTAQETQYF. The CDR3, as DNA: TGCGCCAGCAGCCCACTAGCGGGTACAGCCCAAGAGACCCAGTACTTC. The chain is built from TRBV4-1 and TRBJ2-5, with 9 positions matching TRBD2. The CDR3 consists of 16 residues. V was pared by 4 bases and J by 1 base, with 7 bases of the junction left unmatched. CDR1 and CDR2 (germline): MGHRA, YSYEKL.

This clonotype showed up many times. The chain links TRBV12-3 or TRBV12-4 to TRBJ2-5, with 7 bases that match TRBD1. Trimming at V came to 1 base and at J to 2 bases, leaving 1 base not matched to a gene. The CDR3 runs 14 residues. CDR3 in DNA: TGTGCCAGCAGTTTAGAGGGGGCACAAGAGACCCAGTACTTC. It is translated as CASSLEGAQETQYF.

This clonotype was seen only a few times. The V call is TRBV7-6, the J call TRBJ2-1, with 8 positions matching TRBD1. This CDR3 is 15 amino acids long. From germline, CDR1 is SGHVS and CDR2 FNYEAQ. After removal of 3 bases from V and 7 bases from J, the junction contained 8 bases not matched to a gene. CDR3 bases: TGTGCCAGCAGCTTGACAGGGGAAATTGGGAATGAGCAGTTCTTC. Translated, it gives CASSLTGEIGNEQFF.

CDR3: CASSLGRFNGYEQFF. DNA for the CDR3: TGTGCCAGCAGCTTGGGGAGGTTCAACGGTTATGAGCAGTTCTTC. The V gene is TRBV7-9, the J gene TRBJ2-1; a possible D gene is TRBD2 (6 bases). Deletions cut 3 bases from V and 8 bases from J, with 17 bases between. From germline, CDR1 is SEHNR and CDR2 FQNEAQ (reference sequence). This CDR3 contains 15 residues.

This clonotype occurred a few times. Here the CDR3 DNA reads TGTGCCAGCAGCCCGTGGAAGGCTGAGCAGTTCTTC. Translating gives CASSPWKAEQFF. The genes are TRBV6-2 or TRBV6-3 and TRBJ2-1; D unclear. The CDR3 runs to 12 residues. The germline V and J ends were trimmed by 6 bases and 9 bases, with 12 bases remaining between them. Germline CDR1 is MNHEY and CDR2 is SVGEGT.

At least ten counts were recorded for this clonotype. This chain connects TRBV6-6 to TRBJ2-3; D call uncertain. Deletions cut 4 bases from V and 5 bases from J, with 7 bases between. Germline CDR1 is MNHNY and CDR2 is SVGAGI (reference sequence). The CDR3 consists of 12 residues. This CDR3 reads CASSLVVDTQYF. DNA for the CDR3: TGTGCCAGCAGTTTAGTGGTAGATACGCAGTATTTT.

This clonotype has only a few counts. The J gene is TRBJ2-7, the V gene TRBV4-2; perhaps TRBD1 as D (5 bases). The CDR3 spans 13 residues. Germline loops: CDR1 LGHNA, CDR2 YNFKEQ. Trimming cost V 3 bases and J 4 bases, with 10 bases left between them. The CDR3, as DNA: TGTGCCAGCAGCCAGGGGCTGGGGTACGAGCAGTACTTC. This sequence encodes CASSQGLGYEQYF.

This clonotype was counted at least ten times. The chain is built from TRBV4-2 and TRBJ2-3; 11 bases match TRBD2. V trimming: 4 bases; J trimming: 3 bases; junction bases outside the gene matches: 3. Looked up from germline, CDR1 is LGHNA and CDR2 is YNFKEQ. The length of the CDR3 is 15 residues. The CDR3 DNA is TGTGCCAGCAGCCCCTTAGCGGGGGGGACAGATACGCAGTATTTT. This translates into CASSPLAGGTDTQYF.

V is TRBV18 and J is TRBJ1-2, with a possible D match to TRBD1 (5 bases). Germline values: CDR1 KGHSH, CDR2 LQKENI. The CDR3 has 15 residues. The V gene lost 3 bases and the J gene lost 2 bases, with 13 bases spanning the gap. The CDR3 spells CASSPADSPNYGYTF. The CDR3 DNA follows: TGTGCCAGCTCACCCGCCGACAGCCCCAACTATGGCTACACCTTC.